This T cell receptor (beta chain) comes out of a study of blood T cells in healthy people across ages. Study-wide points: Using unsorted PBMCs precluded a conclusive naive versus antigen-experienced comparison. TCR beta diversity, measured per million T cells, fell in a roughly linear way with age.

V gave up 3 bases and J gave up 3 bases, with 11 bases separating them. The CDR3 runs 14 residues. Germline V gene sequence: CDR1 SGHAT, CDR2 FQNNGV. About this clonotype itself: Its antigen is as yet unknown.

Then a second PCR, running about 6 to 12 cycles, was carried out with a sample-barcoded 5' primer and a J-beta primer mix. TCRdb reprocessed the 5' RACE reads via MiXCR and lists one record per CDR3 protein. The repertoire has 1,800,000 or so distinct CDR3 sequences, roughly two fifths of them found once; the top ten carry 20% to 25%. PBMCs numbering at least 6 million were isolated per sample. This clonotype was sampled from a human donor in good health. Specimen: blood. The V and J genes are TRBV11-2 and TRBJ1-2, with D possibly being TRBD1 (6 bases). The CDR3 nucleotides read TGTGCCAGCAGCTTGGGGGCCAAGTACTATGGCTACACCTTC. Amino acid sequence: CASSLGAKYYGYTF.